The T cell receptor (beta chain) under discussion was sequenced for a study of blood T cell repertoires in COVID-19. Study overall: Material from acute and convalescent COVID-19 was sourced from the United States, Italy and Spain. The analysed material was cDNA or gDNA that came from T cells, B-cell-depleted T cells, or PBMCs.

CDR1 and CDR2 (germline): SGHRS, YFSETQ. The CDR3 totals 17 residues. With 0 bases removed from V and 0 bases from J, the gap between germline ends came to 12 bases. As handled by the study authors: Reference gene primer amplification in the assay estimated nucleated cell counts. Generated by immunoSEQ multiplex PCR, the TCRdb table keeps only in-frame clones and is missing some. That table supplies the V and J calls and clone size; D and trimming were determined from the DNA. The table lists around 95,000 clones, 80% to 95% of them singletons. The clonotype originates from a man in his fifties with active COVID-19. Sequenced sample: peripheral blood. This chain connects TRBV5-1 to TRBJ1-4; D might be TRBD1 (6 bases). CDR3 DNA: TGCGCCAGCAGCTTGGCAGGGGCAGGTTCAACTAATGAAAAACTGTTTTTT. Its translation is CASSLAGAGSTNEKLFF.